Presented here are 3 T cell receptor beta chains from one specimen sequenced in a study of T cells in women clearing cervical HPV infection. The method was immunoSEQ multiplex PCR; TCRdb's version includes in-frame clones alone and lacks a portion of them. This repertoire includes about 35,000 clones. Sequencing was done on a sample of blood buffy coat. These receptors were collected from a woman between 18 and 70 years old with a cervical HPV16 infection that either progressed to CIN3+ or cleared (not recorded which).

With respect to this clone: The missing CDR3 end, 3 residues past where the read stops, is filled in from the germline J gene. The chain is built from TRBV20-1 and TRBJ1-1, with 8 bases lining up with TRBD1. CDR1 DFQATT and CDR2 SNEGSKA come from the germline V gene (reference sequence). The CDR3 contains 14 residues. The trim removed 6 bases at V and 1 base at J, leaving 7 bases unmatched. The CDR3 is CSAGPGTGNTEAFF. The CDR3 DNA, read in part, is TGCAGTGCGGGTCCCGGGACAGGGAACACTGAA.

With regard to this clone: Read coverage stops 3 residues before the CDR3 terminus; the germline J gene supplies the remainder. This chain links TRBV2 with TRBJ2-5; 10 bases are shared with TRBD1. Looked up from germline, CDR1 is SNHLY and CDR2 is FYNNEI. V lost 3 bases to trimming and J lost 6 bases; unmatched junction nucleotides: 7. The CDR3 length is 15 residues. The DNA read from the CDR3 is TGTGCCAGCAGTGAGGAGGACAGGGGGTGGAAGACC. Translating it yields CASSEEDRGWKT. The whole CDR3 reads CASSEEDRGWKTQYF.

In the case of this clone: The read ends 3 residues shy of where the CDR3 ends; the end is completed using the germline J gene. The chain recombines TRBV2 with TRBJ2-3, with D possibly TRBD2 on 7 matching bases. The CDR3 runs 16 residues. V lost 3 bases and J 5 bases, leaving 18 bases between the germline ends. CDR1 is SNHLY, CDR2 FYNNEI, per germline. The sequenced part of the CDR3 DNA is TGTGCCAGCAGTGATAGTAGGTCGGGGGGCCTAGATACG. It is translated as CASSDSRSGGLDT. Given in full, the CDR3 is CASSDSRSGGLDTQYF.